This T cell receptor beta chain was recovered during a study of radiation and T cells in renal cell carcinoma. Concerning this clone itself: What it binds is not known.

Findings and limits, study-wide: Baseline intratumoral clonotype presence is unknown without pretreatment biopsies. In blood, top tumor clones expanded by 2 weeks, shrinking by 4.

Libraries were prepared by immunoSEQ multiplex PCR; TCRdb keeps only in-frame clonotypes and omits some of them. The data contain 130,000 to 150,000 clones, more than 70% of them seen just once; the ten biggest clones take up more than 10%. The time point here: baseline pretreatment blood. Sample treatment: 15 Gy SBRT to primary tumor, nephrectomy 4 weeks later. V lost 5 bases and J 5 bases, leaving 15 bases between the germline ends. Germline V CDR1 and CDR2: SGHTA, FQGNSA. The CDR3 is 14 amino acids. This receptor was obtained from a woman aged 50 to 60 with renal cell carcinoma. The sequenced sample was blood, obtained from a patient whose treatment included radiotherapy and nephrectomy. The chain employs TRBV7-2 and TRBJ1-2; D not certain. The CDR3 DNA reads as TGTGCCAGCAGCGCCGACGTTCGGCGGTATGGCTACACCTTC. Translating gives CASSADVRRYGYTF. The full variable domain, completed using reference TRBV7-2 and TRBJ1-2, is GAGVSQSPSNKVTEKGKDVELRCDPISGHTALYWYRQSLGQGLEFLIYFQGNSAPDKSGLPSDRFSAERTGGSVSTLTIQRTQQEDSAVYLCASSADVRRYGYTFGSGTRLTVV.